The T cell receptor (beta chain) described here comes from a study of cytomegalovirus exposure and HLA in healthy donors. The study, taken as a whole, reports: TCR beta chains numbering more than 150 were designated cytomegalovirus-associated.

It was with 60 Vbeta and 13 Jbeta primers that the PCR ran. Authors' analysis steps: In a later analysis, the count reached 76 million or so unique TCR beta chains, with around 10 million shared. The repertoire was sequenced with immunoSEQ multiplex PCR; TCRdb's copy has only in-frame clones and lacks some. That table supplies the V and J calls and clone size; D and trimming were determined from the DNA. Seen here are roughly 160,000 clones, approximately 79% observed once, and the top ten hold 2.1%. The CDR3 covers 15 residues. J lost 8 bases, V lost 4 bases, and 9 bases had no gene match. Germline V gene data show CDR1 as SGHRS and CDR2 as YFSETQ. For this clone: Its antigen is unidentified.

The rearrangement uses TRBV5-1 and TRBJ2-1; TRBD2 matches at 10 bases. This receptor was obtained from a man in his forties or fifties in good health and CMV-seronegative. Material for sequencing was PBMCs. CDR3 sequence reads: CASSLGAGGNHEQFF. CDR3 DNA: TGCGCCAGCAGCCTCGGAGCGGGAGGGAACCATGAGCAGTTCTTC. Combining the CDR3 with reference TRBV5-1 and TRBJ2-1 gives the whole variable domain KAGVTQTPRYLIKTRGQQVTLSCSPISGHRSVSWYQQTPGQGLQFLFEYFSETQRNKGNFPGRFSGRQFSNSRSEMNVSTLELGDSALYLCASSLGAGGNHEQFFGPGTRLTVL.